These T cell receptor beta chains were read from a single sample in a study of T cells in localized non-small cell lung cancer. TCRdb's table, derived via immunoSEQ multiplex PCR, lists solely in-frame clones and lacks some. The data show approximately 49,000 clones, with approximately 80% seen just once and roughly a sixth held by the top ten. The source material was peripheral blood, sampled before any cancer treatment. The receptors originated from a man aged 35-75 years with stage I squamous cell lung carcinoma. CDR3s include the opening cysteine and the closing phenylalanine or tryptophan. D genes are given only for firm matches. Rows may omit the clone size; those that give it use once, few, many or a size class.

NA	TRBD1	TRBV2	TRBJ2-1	TGTGCCAGCAGATACCGGGACAGAGTCAATGAGCAGTTCTTC	CASRYRDRVNEQFF
NA	NA	TRBV7-8	TRBJ2-2	TGTGCCAGCAGCGCGGGGTGGGGGAGTGACACCGGGGAGCTGTTTTTT	CASSAGWGSDTGELFF
NA	TRBD1	TRBV5-8	TRBJ2-7	TGTGCCAGCAGGACGGACAGGGCGGGCTACGAGCAGTACTTC	CASRTDRAGYEQYF
few	TRBD1	TRBV7-8	TRBJ1-1	TGTGCCAGCAGCTTAGAGAGTGAGGACAGGGGGTATCTGGTTAAGTCGTCCACTGAAGCTTTCTTT	CASSLESEDRGYLVKSSTEAFF
once	NA	TRBV6-1	TRBJ2-7	TGTGCCAGCAGTGGGGTGACATCCTACGAGCAGTACTTC	CASSGVTSYEQYF
NA	NA	TRBV14	TRBJ2-6	TGTGCCAGCAGCCTATTAGGGGGGGCCAACGTCCTGACTTTC	CASSLLGGANVLTF
few	TRBD1	TRBV9	TRBJ2-3	TGTGCCAGCAGCGGCGCCCCGGGACAGTCCTTGGATACGCAGTATTTT	CASSGAPGQSLDTQYF
NA	NA	TRBV28	TRBJ1-1	TGTGCCAGCAGACAGGGAACCTTGTTCTTT	CASRQGTLFF
NA	NA	TRBV6-5	TRBJ1-1	TGTGCCAGCAGTGTAAGGGGAAAGAACACTGAAGCTTTCTTT	CASSVRGKNTEAFF
NA	TRBD1	TRBV5-6	TRBJ2-3	TGTGCCAGCAGCCTCGACAGGGAAAGCACAGATACGCAGTATTTT	CASSLDRESTDTQYF
once	TRBD1	TRBV28	TRBJ2-7	TGTGCCAGCAGTTTTTCCGGGACAGGGCCCTACGAGCAGTACTTC	CASSFSGTGPYEQYF
NA	NA	TRBV6-5	TRBJ1-1	TGTGCCAGCAGTTACTGGACAGAGATTAACACTGAAGCTTTCTTT	CASSYWTEINTEAFF
NA	TRBD1	TRBV9	TRBJ2-7	TGTGCCAGCAGCGACTCCGGGACAGGCTACGAGCAGTACTTC	CASSDSGTGYEQYF
NA	NA	TRBV28	TRBJ2-4	TGTGCCAGCAGTCCCACAGCGCCTATTCAGTACTTC	CASSPTAPIQYF
NA	NA	TRBV10-3	TRBJ1-5	TGTGCCATCAGTGAAGAACAGTACAATCAGCCCCAGCATTTT	CAISEEQYNQPQHF
once	NA	TRBV9	TRBJ2-2	TGTGCCAGCAGCGTAAGGCAGAACACCGGGGAGCTGTTTTTT	CASSVRQNTGELFF
NA	TRBD1	TRBV15	TRBJ2-1	TGTGCCACCAGCAGATGGGCTGGACAGGGGGCAGGTGAGCAGTTCTTC	CATSRWAGQGAGEQFF